This TCR beta chain originates from a study of human T cells and chemical hapten exposure. V lost 0 bases and J 4 bases, leaving 12 bases between the germline ends. From germline, CDR1 is SGHTA and CDR2 FQGNSA. This CDR3 region has 15 residues. Time point specified: patch test 1, 2 weeks after DPC sensitization. Documented treatment: therapeutic diphenylcyclopropenone sensitization with weekly scalp DPC. Extraction of total RNA was performed on unfractionated whole blood. At patch-test visits, sampling came before the patch test. This clonotype was seen a handful of times. The antigen is undetermined. From the RACE reads, TCRdb called clonotypes with MiXCR, one entry per CDR3 protein. The sample includes about 34,000 distinct CDR3 sequences, roughly 6.4% of them seen just once. Study-level findings and limits: Alopecia in the donors means their immune response may deviate from healthy people's.

The TCR sequence derives from a woman aged 30 to 39 with alopecia areata. Some clones in this sample may be carry-over from other donors' samples. Here the sequenced sample was whole blood, taken in connection with sensitization to the hapten diphenylcyclopropenone (DPC). V gene TRBV7-2 combines with J gene TRBJ1-2; TRBD1 might be the D (5 bases). CDR3 amino acids: CASSLAGEGGYGYTF. CDR3 DNA sequence: TGTGCCAGCAGCTTAGCAGGGGAGGGAGGCTATGGCTACACCTTC.